The rows below give T cell receptor beta chains drawn from one sample of a study of cytomegalovirus exposure and HLA in healthy donors. The protocol was immunoSEQ multiplex PCR, while the TCRdb copy is restricted to in-frame clones and leaves out a portion. The sample comprises 80,000 to 100,000 clones, roughly 70% of which are singletons, and 2% to 2.5% rests with the top ten. Specimen: PBMCs. These receptors all come from a middle-aged man in good health and CMV-seronegative. CDR3s include the opening cysteine and the closing phenylalanine or tryptophan. Each record gives: clone size, V gene, J gene, D gene, CDR3 DNA, CDR3 protein. D genes are given only for firm matches. Clone size is not always given. Where it is, it says once, few, many or a class for expanded clones.

>once|TRBV15|TRBJ1-2|.
TGTGCCACCAGCAGAGTCCGGGGGTTTGAATATGGCTACACCTTC
CATSRVRGFEYGYTF
>.|TRBV27|TRBJ2-1|.
TGTGCCAGCAGTTTGGGGGGAGGCTCCTACAATGAGCAGTTCTTC
CASSLGGGSYNEQFF
>.|TRBV19|TRBJ2-1|.
TGTGCCAGTAGGATCTTGACAGGAGGCGGCGAGAATGAGCAGTTCTTC
CASRILTGGGENEQFF
>.|TRBV27|TRBJ1-4|TRBD1
TGTGCCAGCAGTTCACGGGCAGGGGGCAGAGAAAAACTGTTTTTT
CASSSRAGGREKLFF
>.|TRBV10-1|TRBJ2-1|.
TGCGCCAGCAGTGAGCGGGGACTCAATGAGCAGTTCTTC
CASSERGLNEQFF
>.|TRBV19|TRBJ1-6|.
TGTGCCAGTAGTTTACAGAGCTCCTATAATTCACCCCTCCACTTT
CASSLQSSYNSPLHF
>.|TRBV28|TRBJ1-4|.
TGTGCCAGCAGCTACCATGAAAAACTGTTTTTT
CASSYHEKLFF
>.|TRBV28|TRBJ1-1|TRBD1
TGTGCCAGCAGTACGTACAGGGGGGAGAACACTGAAGCTTTCTTT
CASSTYRGENTEAFF
>.|TRBV29-1|TRBJ2-2|.
TGCAGCGTCCGACTCACAGGGTTAAGCACCGGGGAGCTGTTTTTT
CSVRLTGLSTGELFF
>.|TRBV6-6|TRBJ2-1|TRBD2
TGTGCCAGCAGACGCACCGGGACTAGCAAGAACAATGAGCAGTTCTTC
CASRRTGTSKNNEQFF
>.|TRBV27|TRBJ2-7|.
TGTGCCAGCAGTTCCGTCCCCTACGAGCAGTACTTC
CASSSVPYEQYF
>.|TRBV5-5|TRBJ2-7|TRBD2
TGTGCCAGCAGCTTGTTGATAGCGGGGTACGAGCAGTACTTC
CASSLLIAGYEQYF
>.|TRBV25-1|TRBJ2-7|.
TGTGCCAGCAGTGCGGAGGTCCATACCTACGAGCAGTACTTC
CASSAEVHTYEQYF
>.|TRBV6-1|TRBJ2-7|TRBD1
TGTGCCAGCAGTGAGTCCAGGGCCGGGACAGGACGCTACGAGCAGTACTTC
CASSESRAGTGRYEQYF
>.|TRBV19|TRBJ1-3|.
TGTGCCAGTAGTATAGAAGCGTCTTTCTCTGGAAACACCATATATTTT
CASSIEASFSGNTIYF
>.|TRBV6-1|TRBJ2-5|.
TGTGCCAGCAGTATACGGAGGAAAGAGACCCAGTACTTC
CASSIRRKETQYF
>.|TRBV7-2|TRBJ1-5|.
TGTGCCAGCAGCTTAGCAGGGGGACGCAATCAGCCCCAGCATTTT
CASSLAGGRNQPQHF
>.|TRBV7-9|TRBJ1-5|.
TGTGCCAGCAGCTTAGGCGGGGGGAAGACAGGAAATAGCAATCAGCCCCAGCATTTT
CASSLGGGKTGNSNQPQHF
>few|TRBV11-3|TRBJ1-3|.
TGTGCCAGCAGCTTAAGCCAAGGAAACACCATATATTTT
CASSLSQGNTIYF
>.|TRBV6-6|TRBJ2-3|.
TGTGCCAGCAGTTACGGAGCAGGGCCCACAGATACGCAGTATTTT
CASSYGAGPTDTQYF
>few|TRBV11-2|TRBJ2-3|TRBD2
TGTGCCAGCAGCTCCGGGACTAGGGGCACAGATACGCAGTATTTT
CASSSGTRGTDTQYF